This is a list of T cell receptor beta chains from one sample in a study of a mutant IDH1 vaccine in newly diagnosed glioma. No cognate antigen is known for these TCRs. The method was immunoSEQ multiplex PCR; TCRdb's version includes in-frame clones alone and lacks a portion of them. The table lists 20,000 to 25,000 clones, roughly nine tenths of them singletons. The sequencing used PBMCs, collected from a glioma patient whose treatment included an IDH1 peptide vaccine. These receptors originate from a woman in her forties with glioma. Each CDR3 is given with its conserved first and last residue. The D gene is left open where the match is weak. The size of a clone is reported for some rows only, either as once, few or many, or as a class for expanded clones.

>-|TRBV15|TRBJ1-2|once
TGTGCCACCAGCAGAGATCGGGGCTATGGCTACACCTTC
CATSRDRGYGYTF
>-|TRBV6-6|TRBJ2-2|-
TGTGCCTCCTCTGTGGGGCGTGCGAACACCGGGGAGCTGTTTTTT
CASSVGRANTGELFF
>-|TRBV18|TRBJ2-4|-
TGTGCCAGCTCACCAGGAAAGGATCGGGCCAAAAACATTCAGTACTTC
CASSPGKDRAKNIQYF
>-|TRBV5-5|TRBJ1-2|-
TGTGCCAGCAGCCAAGGTGGGGGGTATGGCTACACCTTC
CASSQGGGYGYTF
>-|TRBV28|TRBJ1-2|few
TGTGCCAGCACTTCCCTGGAGGGCGCCCATGGCTACACCTTC
CASTSLEGAHGYTF
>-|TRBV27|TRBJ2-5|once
TGTGCCAGCAGTTTATCGAGCGTGGAGACCCAGTACTTC
CASSLSSVETQYF
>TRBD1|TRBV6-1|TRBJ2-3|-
TGTGCCAGCGGTATGACAGGGGCGATAACAGATACGCAGTATTTT
CASGMTGAITDTQYF
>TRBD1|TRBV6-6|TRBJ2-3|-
TGTGCCAGCAGTTCTGGACAGGGGCGGATAGATACGCAGTATTTT
CASSSGQGRIDTQYF
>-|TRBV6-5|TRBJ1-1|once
TGTGCCAGCAGTTACGAGGGGTACACTGAAGCTTTCTTT
CASSYEGYTEAFF
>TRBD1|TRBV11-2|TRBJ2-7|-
TGTGCCAGCAGCAAATGGACAGGGACACCCGAGCAGTACTTC
CASSKWTGTPEQYF
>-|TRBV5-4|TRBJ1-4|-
TGTGCCAGCAGCTTGAGACAGAATGAAAAACTGTTTTTT
CASSLRQNEKLFF
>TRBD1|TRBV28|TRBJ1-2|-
TGTGCCAGCAGTCTGGGACAGGTGGCCCTAGTCTATGGCTACACCTTC
CASSLGQVALVYGYTF
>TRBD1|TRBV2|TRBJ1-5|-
TGTGCCAGTTTGGGACAGGGAGGAGGCAATCAGCCCCAGCATTTT
CASLGQGGGNQPQHF
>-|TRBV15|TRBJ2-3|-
TGTGCCACCAGTGGGAAGGTAGCGCAGTATTTT
CATSGKVAQYF
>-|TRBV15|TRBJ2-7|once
TGTGCCACCAGCAGAGGTGGCCAGGTGGCGGGAATACTCTACGAGCAGTACTTC
CATSRGGQVAGILYEQYF
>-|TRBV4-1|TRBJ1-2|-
TGCGCCAGCAGCCCCCAAGCAGGGGACGTCTATGGCTACACCTTC
CASSPQAGDVYGYTF
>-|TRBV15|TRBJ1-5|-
TGTGCCACCAGCAGACGGGGGCCGGGGAGCAATCAGCCCCAGCATTTT
CATSRRGPGSNQPQHF
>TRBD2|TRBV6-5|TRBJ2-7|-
TGTGCCAGCAGCCGTAGCGGGGGGGCGTACGAGCAGTACTTC
CASSRSGGAYEQYF
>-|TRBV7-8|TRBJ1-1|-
TGTGCCAGCAGCATCACGGGGGGAATCACTGAAGCTTTCTTT
CASSITGGITEAFF
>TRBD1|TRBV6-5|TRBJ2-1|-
TGTGCCAGCAGATTCGACAGGGGGGATTACAATGAGCAGTTCTTC
CASRFDRGDYNEQFF
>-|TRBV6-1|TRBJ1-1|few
TGTGCCAGCAGTGAATCAGAGAACACTGAAGCTTTCTTT
CASSESENTEAFF
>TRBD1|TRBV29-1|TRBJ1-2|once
TGCAGCGTTGGGACAGGAACTAACTATGGCTACACCTTC
CSVGTGTNYGYTF
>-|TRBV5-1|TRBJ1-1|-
TGCGCCAGCAGCTTGGGACCTCCTCCAGGGGCCACTGAAGCTTTCTTT
CASSLGPPPGATEAFF
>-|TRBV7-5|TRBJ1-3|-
TGTGCCAGAAACGATGGAAACACCATATATTTT
CARNDGNTIYF
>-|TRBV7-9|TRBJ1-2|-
TGTGCCAGCAGATCCACCCGTACCCCCAACTATGGCTACACCTTC
CASRSTRTPNYGYTF
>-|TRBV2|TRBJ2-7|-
TGTGCCAGCATCCTACAGGCCTCAAGCTCCTACGAGCAGTACTTC
CASILQASSSYEQYF
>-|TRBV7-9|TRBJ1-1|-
TGTGCCAGCAGTAGAACAGGTGACACTGAAGCTTTCTTT
CASSRTGDTEAFF
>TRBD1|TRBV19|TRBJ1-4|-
TGTGCCAGTAGTCCTCGGACAGGGTTTAAAGAGCATGAAAAACTGTTTTTT
CASSPRTGFKEHEKLFF
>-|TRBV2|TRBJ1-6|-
TGTGCCAGCAGTGAAAGGGAAGGATTCTATAATTCACCCCTCCACTTT
CASSEREGFYNSPLHF
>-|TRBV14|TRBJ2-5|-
TGTGCCAGCAGCCAAGATGGAGGTGCGGTGGAGACCCAGTACTTC
CASSQDGGAVETQYF